This T cell receptor beta chain was found in a study of OX40 agonist ivuxolimab in advanced cancers. Notes on the research overall: The costimulatory receptor OX40 (CD134) was targeted by ivuxolimab, a fully human IgG2 agonistic monoclonal antibody. The monotherapy dose-escalation portion (N of about 57 patients) of the phase I ivuxolimab trial is reported in the paper. In the dose-escalation cohort, 75% to 90% of patients were male, and the mean age was roughly 56 years with a range of roughly 23 to 79. Patients were allowed to have had prior anti-PD-1, anti-PD-L1 or anti-CTLA-4 therapy, and around two fifths of the dose-escalation patients had been treated with checkpoint inhibitors. Partial responses occurred in three dose-escalation patients: two with cutaneous melanoma and one with hepatocellular carcinoma. Among the 50 to 55 dose-escalation patients, about 19 had hepatocellular carcinoma, roughly 15 melanoma, 9 renal cell carcinoma and 9 head and neck cancer. The purpose of peripheral TCRbeta sequencing was to test whether ivuxolimab changed TCR sequence diversity and led to clonal T-cell expansion. Intravenous ivuxolimab was administered to patients every 2 weeks at six dose levels: 0.01, 0.1, 0.3, 1.5, 3 and 10 mg/kg.

To sequence the TCRbeta CDR3 region, genomic DNA was isolated from the sorted cells. The immunoSEQ Assay was used for sequencing of TCRbeta CDR3 regions. TCRdb provides this immuneACCESS table in a form limited to in-frame rearrangements. Some clones are lacking; in checked studies, under half of them reflect an unresolved V gene, and why the rest are absent is not known. This sample lists some 37,000 clones; approximately 79% were detected once. Together, the top ten hold over 8.5% of the sample. Only a few counts were recorded for this clone. Its antigen is not yet known. No base-level quality is on record; no much larger clone is a single base apart. V lost 6 bases and J lost 0 bases, and the count of bases not matched to a germline gene is 2. The CDR3 contains 14 residues, cysteine and phenylalanine counted. Only the CDR3 DNA stays, 42 bases, in frame from base 1. CDR1 and CDR2 are drawn from the germline V gene (reference sequence): MNHNY, SVGAGI.

The trial excluded patients who had a history of autoimmune disease or were on systemic immunosuppression. In every dose cohort, peripheral blood was drawn for TCR sequencing at baseline, cycle 4 day 1, and cycle 7 day 1. The samples were taken from a phase I, first-in-human, multicenter, open-label dose-escalation trial of ivuxolimab. Adults with locally advanced or metastatic head and neck squamous cell, hepatocellular, melanoma or renal cell carcinoma were enrolled in the trial. Before TCR sequencing, CD4+ and CD8+ T cells were separately sorted from peripheral blood. Here is what the overall study found, with its caveats: At doses of 0.1 to 3.0 mg/kg, clonal expansion of both CD4+ and CD8+ blood T cells was observed from baseline to week 6. In the 0.1-3.0 mg/kg groups, partial responders were among the patients with the lowest normalized peripheral clonal expansion, particularly in CD8+ T cells. After ivuxolimab, CD8+ T cells had more expanded clones than CD4+ T cells on average. The antigen specificity of the peripheral T cells that underwent clonal expansion was not determined. Low levels of normalized T-cell clonal expansion were also seen in some patients who did not respond.

The chain is encoded by TRBV6-6 joined to TRBJ1-1; TRBD1 aligns with 9 central bases. Specimen: CD4+ or CD8+ T cells sorted from blood, collected in a trial of the OX40 agonist ivuxolimab. The source of this sequence is an adult with an advanced solid tumor such as melanoma, head and neck, liver or kidney cancer. The CDR3 protein is CASRDRGMNTEAFF. The bases are TGTGCCAGCAGAGACAGGGGGATGAACACTGAAGCTTTCTTT.